A single sample gave rise to the 15 T cell receptor beta chains below, sequenced in a study of blood T cell repertoires in COVID-19. TCRdb keeps only in-frame clones here, not all; method: immunoSEQ multiplex PCR. The sample lists about 190,000 clones, more than 60% occurring once. Sequencing was carried out using peripheral blood. All receptors come from a man in his fifties who had recovered from COVID-19.

The chain is built from TRBV4-1 and TRBJ2-7, with unresolved D. Germline CDR1 and CDR2: MGHRA and YSYEKL. The V gene lost 0 bases and the J gene lost 6 bases, with 12 bases spanning the gap. The CDR3 runs to 14 residues. The CDR3 reads CASSQEPVPGEQYF. The DNA of the CDR3 is TGCGCCAGCAGCCAAGAACCCGTCCCCGGCGAGCAGTACTTC.

The chain links TRBV19 to TRBJ2-2; D gene uncertain. This CDR3 comprises 13 residues. Germline V CDR1 and CDR2: LNHDA, SQIVND (reference sequence). With 11 bases removed from V and 6 bases from J, the gap between germline ends came to 16 bases. DNA of the CDR3: TGTGCCTCCCCAAACCGCGATTCCGGGGAGCTGTTTTTT. It yields the protein CASPNRDSGELFF.

The V and J genes are TRBV24-1 and TRBJ1-2; 10 bases match TRBD1. Trimming cost V 5 bases and J 6 bases; bases outside gene matches: 5. This CDR3 is 14 amino acids long. Germline CDR1 KGHDR, CDR2 SFDVKD. CDR3 in amino acids: CATSGDRGRHGYTF. In nucleotides, the CDR3 is TGTGCCACCAGTGGTGACAGGGGGCGGCATGGCTACACCTTC.

The rearrangement links TRBV20-1 to TRBJ2-7; 12 bases are shared with TRBD2. The CDR3 sequence is 16 residues long. After removal of 3 bases from V and 6 bases from J, the junction contained 12 bases not matched to a gene. Germline loops: CDR1 DFQATT, CDR2 SNEGSKA (reference sequence). Here the CDR3 DNA reads TGCAGTGCTAGTTCTTTCCTAGCGGGAGGGTTAGGCGAGCAGTACTTC. Protein: CSASSFLAGGLGEQYF.

V is TRBV5-1 and J is TRBJ1-3, with TRBD1 matching over 7 bases. Germline trimming cut 0 bases from V and 0 bases from J; bases unmatched to any gene: 3. Germline V CDR1 and CDR2: SGHRS, YFSETQ. The CDR3 contains 16 residues. CDR3 in DNA: TGCGCCAGCAGCTTGGCGGGACAGCTCTCTGGAAACACCATATATTTT. It is translated as CASSLAGQLSGNTIYF.

This clone has only one observation. This chain joins TRBV15 and TRBJ2-2, with D unresolved. Per germline, CDR1 LNHNV and CDR2 YYDKDF (reference sequence). The CDR3 is made up of 12 amino acids. V lost 5 bases, J lost 6 bases, and 7 bases lay in between. This CDR3 reads CATSPLPGELFF. The CDR3 nucleotides read TGTGCCACCAGCCCACTTCCCGGGGAGCTGTTTTTT.

This chain connects TRBV2 to TRBJ2-3; 9 bases align to TRBD2. The trim removed 6 bases at V and 0 bases at J, leaving 4 bases unmatched. CDR3 size: 15 residues. The germline gives CDR1 SNHLY, CDR2 FYNNEI. CDR3 nucleotide sequence: TGTGCCAGCAGCATGACTAGCGGAAGCACAGATACGCAGTATTTT. Translated: CASSMTSGSTDTQYF.

The chain has TRBV5-6 and TRBJ2-3; TRBD2 matches at 9 bases. With 2 bases clipped from V and 3 bases from J, the junction kept 10 bases outside the gene matches. The length of the CDR3 is 17 residues. Germline CDR1 SGHDT, CDR2 YYEEEE. For the CDR3, the DNA is TGTGCCAGCAGCTTTTGGAATGCGGGAGGGCGAACAGATACGCAGTATTTT. It is translated as CASSFWNAGGRTDTQYF.

The V gene is TRBV30, the J gene TRBJ2-3; 9 nucleotides match TRBD2. Germline CDR1 and CDR2: GTSNPN and SVGIG (reference sequence). The CDR3 covers 17 residues. V shed 3 bases and J 7 bases; nucleotides not matched to a gene: 17. The CDR3 DNA reads as TGTGCCTGGAGGCTTCGTTCCGGCGGGAGGGCCAGAAATACGCAGTATTTT. This codes for CAWRLRSGGRARNTQYF.

This chain connects TRBV28 to TRBJ2-7; 7 bases map to TRBD2. CDR1 is MDHEN, CDR2 SYDVKM, per germline. The CDR3 sequence is 16 residues long. The ends lost 11 bases at V and 0 bases at J; junction bases unmatched: 16. CDR3 coding DNA: TGTGCCGGACTCCTAGCGGCTGACGTGAGCTCCTACGAGCAGTACTTC. It encodes CAGLLAADVSSYEQYF.

The V call is TRBV6-4, the J call TRBJ1-1; the D gene is possibly TRBD1 (5 bases). Looked up from germline, CDR1 is MRHNA and CDR2 is SNTAGT. V was trimmed by 7 bases and J by 5 bases, leaving 26 bases between them. The CDR3 extends over 17 amino acids. The DNA of the CDR3 is TGTGCCAGCACTACTTATAAAGTCCAGGGCTTTTGGACTGAAGCTTTCTTT. Encoded protein: CASTTYKVQGFWTEAFF.

This clone was seen a handful of times. V usage is TRBV5-1 and J usage is TRBJ2-2; 7 positions agree with TRBD2. The length of the CDR3 is 15 residues. Unmatched junction bases numbered 2, after V lost 2 bases and J lost 1 base. The germline CDR1 and CDR2 sequences are SGHRS and YFSETQ. The CDR3 spells CASSFTGGNTGELFF. In nucleotides, the CDR3 is TGCGCCAGCAGCTTTACGGGAGGGAACACCGGGGAGCTGTTTTTT.

This chain connects TRBV29-1 to TRBJ1-2; D is possibly TRBD1 (6 bases). The CDR3 runs 11 residues. CDR1 is SQVTM, CDR2 ANQGSEA, per germline. V lost 5 bases and J lost 8, with 12 bases in between. CDR3 in amino acids: CSVPGEGGYTF. The DNA of the CDR3 is TGCAGCGTTCCAGGGGAGGGCGGCTACACCTTC. Looking up the rest from reference TRBV29-1 and TRBJ1-2 gives the full variable domain: SAVISQKPSRDICQRGTSLTIQCQVDSQVTMMFWYRQQPGQSLTLIATANQGSEATYESGFVIDKFPISRPNLTFSTLTVSNMSPEDSSIYLCSVPGEGGYTFGSGTRLTVV.

The chain employs TRBV10-3 and TRBJ2-5; 13 bases agree with TRBD2. In germline, CDR1 is ENHRY, CDR2 SYGVKD. The CDR3 is made up of 17 amino acids. Unmatched junction bases numbered 6, after V lost 0 bases and J lost 5 bases. The CDR3: CAISESDGLAGAETQYF. The CDR3, as DNA: TGTGCCATCAGTGAGTCCGACGGACTAGCGGGAGCTGAGACCCAGTACTTC.

CDR3 in DNA: TGTGCCACCCAATCCGGGACAGCGAACACCGGGGAGCTGTTTTTT. Translation gives CATQSGTANTGELFF. This chain uses TRBV19 with TRBJ2-2; 7 bases are a match to TRBD1. CDR3 size: 15 residues. The germline V gene encodes CDR1 LNHDA and CDR2 SQIVND (reference sequence). V was clipped by 10 bases and J by 0 bases; unmatched bases: 8.